Below are 19 T cell receptor beta chains sequenced from a single sample in a study of T-cell reconstitution after alpha-beta-depleted transplantation in children listed by TCRdb under 2016. Library creation used PCR. Sequencing used an Illumina HiSeq 2500. TCR library preparation used molecular barcoding, with unique molecular identifiers applied to normalize quantification of the TCRbeta repertoire. TCRdb reran the public reads through fastp at Q25 and MiXCR, keeping productive beta chains. Merged by CDR3 protein, the rows form single entries marked with the most common genes and DNA. The sample table contains about 610,000 distinct CDR3 sequences; only one count was recorded for approximately 10% of them. The ten largest clones take up around 4% of the sample. The sequencing used PBMCs from the stem cell graft donor, collected from the stem cell graft. Receptors were obtained from a human donor who donated a stem cell graft to a child with acute myeloid leukemia.

This clonotype showed up just a few times. The genes are TRBV7-8 and TRBJ2-7, with TRBD2 matching over 14 bases. The CDR3 has 16 residues. Germline trimming cut 3 bases from V and 1 base from J; bases unmatched to any gene: 2. Per the germline V gene, CDR1 is SGHVS and CDR2 is FQNEAQ. The CDR3 sequence is CASSFGLAGGSYEQYF. CDR3 coding DNA: TGTGCCAGCAGCTTTGGACTAGCGGGGGGATCCTACGAGCAGTACTTC.

This clonotype has more than one count but fewer than ten. CDR3 protein: CSVLGHLQVAQYF. CDR3 nucleotides: TGCAGCGTTTTAGGACACCTACAAGTGGCCCAGTACTTC. The V gene is TRBV29-1, the J gene TRBJ2-5, with a possible D match to TRBD1 (5 bases). CDR1 is SQVTM and CDR2 is ANQGSEA in the germline V gene. The ends were cut back, 5 bases at V and 9 bases at J, with 19 bases in the middle. The CDR3 runs to 13 residues.

This clonotype was observed a handful of times. V and J are TRBV4-3 and TRBJ1-4; D remains ambiguous. Germline values: CDR1 LGHNA, CDR2 YSLEER. With 5 bases removed from V and 8 bases from J, the gap between germline ends came to 18 bases. The CDR3 totals 15 residues. Here the CDR3 reads CASSTGGLEGEKLFF. Here the CDR3 DNA reads TGCGCCAGCAGCACGGGAGGTTTAGAAGGGGAAAAACTGTTTTTT.

The chain uses TRBV3-1 and TRBJ2-6; D possibly corresponds to TRBD2 (6 bases). The CDR3 runs to 18 residues. Looked up from germline, CDR1 is LGHDT and CDR2 is YNNKEL (reference sequence). Trimming pared 5 bases from V and 0 bases from J, leaving 17 bases between. The CDR3 coding sequence is TGTGCCAGCAGCAGGGACTCTCCAGGGATCTCTGGGGCCAACGTCCTGACTTTC. Protein: CASSRDSPGISGANVLTF.

V gene TRBV7-3 combines with J gene TRBJ2-1, with no clear D. CDR1 and CDR2 (germline): SGHTA, FQGTGA. The CDR3 spans 16 residues. V was cut by 0 bases and J by 0 bases, with 9 bases left in between. The CDR3 nucleotides are TGTGCCAGCAGCTTAACGCCGCGGAGCTCCTACAATGAGCAGTTCTTC. This gives the protein CASSLTPRSSYNEQFF.

This clonotype was counted between two and nine times. This chain joins TRBV7-9 and TRBJ2-2; D gene uncertain. Trimming removed 5 bases at V and 3 bases at J, with 7 bases between. This CDR3 is built from 13 residues. Germline assignment: CDR1 SEHNR and CDR2 FQNEAQ (reference sequence). DNA for the CDR3: TGTGCCAGCAGCAGTCTTTACACCGGGGAGCTGTTTTTT. It encodes CASSSLYTGELFF. Drawing the rest from reference TRBV7-9 and TRBJ2-2, the complete variable domain is DTGVSQNPRHKITKRGQNVTFRCDPISEHNRLYWYRQTLGQGPEFLTYFQNEAQLEKSRLLSDRFSAERPKGSFSTLEIQRTEQGDSAMYLCASSSLYTGELFFGEGSRLTVL.

This clonotype was detected a few times. V is TRBV20-1 and J is TRBJ2-2, with 10 nucleotides matching TRBD2. Germline lookup yields CDR1 DFQATT and CDR2 SNEGSKA (reference sequence). CDR3 length: 17 residues. V was pared by 2 bases and J by 0 bases, with 6 bases of the junction left unmatched. The CDR3 coding sequence is TGCAGTGCTAGACCAATCGGACTAGCGGCGAACACCGGGGAGCTGTTTTTT. Its protein is CSARPIGLAANTGELFF.

This clonotype was observed a handful of times. The chain employs TRBV4-3 and TRBJ2-1; a possible D gene is TRBD2 (6 bases). CDR3 size: 16 residues. Germline assignment: CDR1 LGHNA and CDR2 YSLEER. Trimming left V 4 bases short and J 4 bases short, with 17 bases between. The CDR3 protein is CASSPEAGPLYNEQFF. The CDR3 DNA is TGCGCCAGCAGCCCAGAGGCGGGACCGCTATACAATGAGCAGTTCTTC.

This clonotype was seen more than once but under ten times. The chain has TRBV3-1 and TRBJ2-1; tentatively, D is TRBD1 or TRBD2 (5 bases each). Trimming shortened V by 4 bases and J by 5 bases, and 18 bases separated the two germline ends. The CDR3 consists of 16 residues. Germline V lookup: CDR1 LGHDT, CDR2 YNNKEL (reference sequence). The CDR3 loop reads CASSPMAGTLDNEQFF. The CDR3 nucleotides are TGTGCCAGCAGCCCGATGGCCGGGACGTTAGACAATGAGCAGTTCTTC.

This sequence joins TRBV7-9 and TRBJ1-2, with D possibly being TRBD1 (5 bases). Deletions cut 5 bases from V and 7 bases from J, with 11 bases between. Per germline, CDR1 SEHNR and CDR2 FQNEAQ (reference sequence). The length of the CDR3 is 12 residues. CDR3 nucleotides: TGTGCCAGCAGCGCCGGGGCTCGTGGCTACACCTTC. It specifies CASSAGARGYTF.

This clonotype was picked up a small number of times. The chain is built from TRBV9 and TRBJ1-3, with D tentatively TRBD1 (6 bases). V gave up 0 bases and J gave up 3 bases, with 13 bases separating them. Germline values: CDR1 SGDLS, CDR2 YYNGEE. This CDR3 contains 16 residues. The CDR3: CASSVDPTGFGNTIYF. In DNA, the CDR3 is TGTGCCAGCAGCGTAGACCCGACAGGTTTTGGAAACACCATATATTTT.

The chain is built from TRBV18 and TRBJ2-7; 14 bases line up with TRBD2. Per germline, CDR1 KGHSH and CDR2 LQKENI. The V gene end was trimmed by 5 bases and the J gene end by 3 bases; junction bases not matched to a gene: 9. The CDR3 spans 17 residues. DNA for the CDR3: TGTGCCAGCTCAACGGGACTAGCGGGAGCCCCGAACTACGAGCAGTACTTC. Its translation: CASSTGLAGAPNYEQYF.

The chain recombines TRBV18 with TRBJ2-7; possible D gene TRBD2, 6 bases. The CDR3 is made up of 15 amino acids. Trimming removed 2 bases from V and 0 bases from J, with 11 bases in between. Germline CDR1 and CDR2: KGHSH and LQKENI. The CDR3 bases are TGTGCCAGCTCACCAAGCGGGTTCGACTCCTACGAGCAGTACTTC. Amino acid sequence: CASSPSGFDSYEQYF.

This clonotype showed up many times. Here the CDR3 DNA reads TGTGCCAGCAGCTTAAGCCCCTACGAGCAGTACTTC. Protein: CASSLSPYEQYF. The chain has TRBV7-8 and TRBJ2-7; D is uncertain. CDR1 SGHVS and CDR2 FQNEAQ come from the germline V gene. The CDR3 length is 12 residues. The V and J ends lost 2 bases and 2 bases respectively, with 4 bases between them.

This clonotype was seen only a few times. V is TRBV4-2 and J is TRBJ2-5; a possible D gene is TRBD1 (5 bases). Germline lookup yields CDR1 LGHNA and CDR2 YNFKEQ. CDR3 length: 17 residues. V lost 4 bases, J lost 0 bases, and 18 bases lay in between. The CDR3 DNA reads TGTGCCAGCAGCCCCTCGGTGAGCGCAGGGTACCAAGAGACCCAGTACTTC. It yields the protein CASSPSVSAGYQETQYF.

This clonotype appeared many times. The gene calls are TRBV20-1 and TRBJ2-7; 8 bases match TRBD2. Germline lookup yields CDR1 DFQATT and CDR2 SNEGSKA (reference sequence). The V gene end was trimmed by 1 base and the J gene end by 0 bases; junction bases not matched to a gene: 5. The CDR3 loop spans 15 amino acids. CDR3 sequence: CSARGPSGSSYEQYF. Written as DNA, the CDR3 is TGCAGTGCTAGAGGCCCTAGCGGGTCCTCCTACGAGCAGTACTTC.

V gene TRBV12-3 or TRBV12-4 combines with J gene TRBJ2-5, with D possibly being TRBD2 (6 bases). The germline V and J ends were trimmed by 7 bases and 2 bases, with 17 bases remaining between them. The CDR3 runs 15 residues. In nucleotides, the CDR3 is TGTGCCAGCACCTCAGCCCTCGGGGGTCAAGAGACCCAGTACTTC. It yields the protein CASTSALGGQETQYF.

CDR3 bases: TGCAGTGCTAGGGGGCCCGGGGAGCTGTTTTTT. Translation gives CSARGPGELFF. J is TRBJ2-2 and V is TRBV20-1; D might be TRBD1 (5 bases). CDR3 length: 11 residues. The germline CDR1 and CDR2 sequences are DFQATT and SNEGSKA (reference sequence). Trimming removed 3 bases at V and 6 bases at J, with 5 bases between.

The chain recombines TRBV9 with TRBJ2-1, with TRBD2 matching over 11 bases. V gave up 2 bases and J gave up 9 bases; unmatched junction bases: 7. The CDR3 extends over 15 amino acids. The germline V gene encodes CDR1 SGDLS and CDR2 YYNGEE. The DNA for the CDR3 is TGTGCCAGCAGCGTCTCTAGCGGGGGGCATGCTGAGCAGTTCTTC. Encoded protein: CASSVSSGGHAEQFF.